Reported below is one TCR beta chain. The CDR3 spans 16 residues. Germline values: CDR1 SGHAT, CDR2 FQDESV (reference sequence). Trimming cost V 5 bases and J 6 bases, with 19 bases left between them. Here immunoSEQ multiplex PCR was the method, and the copy in TCRdb shows in-frame clones only, minus some. Of approximately 40,000 clones listed, around 90% are singletons. The source of the sample is a study of T cell changes during pregnancy in multiple sclerosis. The TCR was taken from a female donor with multiple sclerosis, enrolled in a pregnancy study. The V call is TRBV11-1, the J call TRBJ2-2, with D perhaps matching TRBD2 (5 bases). This specimen was CD4+ T cells from peripheral blood mononuclear cells, taken in the second trimester of pregnancy. The CDR3 sequence: CASSPMGRSSAGELFF. DNA for the CDR3: TGTGCCAGCAGCCCCATGGGAAGGAGTAGCGCCGGGGAGCTGTTTTTT.